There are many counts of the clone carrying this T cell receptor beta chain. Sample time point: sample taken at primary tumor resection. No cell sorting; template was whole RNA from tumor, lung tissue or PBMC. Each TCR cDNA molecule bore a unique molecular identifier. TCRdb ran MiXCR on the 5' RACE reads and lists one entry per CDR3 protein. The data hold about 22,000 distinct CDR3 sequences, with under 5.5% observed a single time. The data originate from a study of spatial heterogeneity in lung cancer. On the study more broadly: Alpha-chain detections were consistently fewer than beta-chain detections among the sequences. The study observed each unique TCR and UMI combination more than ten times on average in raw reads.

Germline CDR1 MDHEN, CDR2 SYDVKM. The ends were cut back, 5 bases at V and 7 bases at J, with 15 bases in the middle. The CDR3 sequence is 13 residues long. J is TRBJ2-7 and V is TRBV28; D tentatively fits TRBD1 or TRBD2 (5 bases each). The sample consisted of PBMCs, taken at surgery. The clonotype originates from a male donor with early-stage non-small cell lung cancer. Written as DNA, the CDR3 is TGTGCCAGCAGTCGTACGGTCTGGGGGGAGCAGTACTTC. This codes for CASSRTVWGEQYF.